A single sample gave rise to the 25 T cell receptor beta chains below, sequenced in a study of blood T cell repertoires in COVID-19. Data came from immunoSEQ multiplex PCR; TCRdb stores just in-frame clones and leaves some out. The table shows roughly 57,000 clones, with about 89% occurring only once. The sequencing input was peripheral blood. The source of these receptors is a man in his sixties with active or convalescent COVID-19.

Here the CDR3 reads CASSQAGAGELFF. CDR3 coding DNA: TGTGCCAGCAGCCAGGCGGGGGCCGGGGAGCTGTTTTTT. This chain connects TRBV3-1 (or the pseudogene TRBV3-2) to TRBJ2-2, with 7 nucleotides matching TRBD2. CDR3 length: 13 residues. Trimming took 3 bases from V and 6 from J; bases not matched to a gene: 1. Germline CDR1 reads LGHDT; CDR2 reads YNNKEL (reference sequence).

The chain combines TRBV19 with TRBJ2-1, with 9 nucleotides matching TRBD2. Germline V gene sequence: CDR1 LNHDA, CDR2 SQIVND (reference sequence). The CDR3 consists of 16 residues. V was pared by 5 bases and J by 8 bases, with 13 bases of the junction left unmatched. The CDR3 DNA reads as TGTGCCAGTAGTTTGCGGGGGGGCCGGGGTATCGATGAGCAGTTCTTC. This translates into CASSLRGGRGIDEQFF.

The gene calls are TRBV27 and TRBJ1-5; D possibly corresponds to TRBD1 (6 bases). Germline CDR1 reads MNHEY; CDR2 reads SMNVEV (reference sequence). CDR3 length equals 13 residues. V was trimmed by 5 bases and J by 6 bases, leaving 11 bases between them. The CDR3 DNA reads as TGTGCCAGCAGTCCCCCAGGGGTTCAGCCCCAGCATTTT. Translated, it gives CASSPPGVQPQHF.

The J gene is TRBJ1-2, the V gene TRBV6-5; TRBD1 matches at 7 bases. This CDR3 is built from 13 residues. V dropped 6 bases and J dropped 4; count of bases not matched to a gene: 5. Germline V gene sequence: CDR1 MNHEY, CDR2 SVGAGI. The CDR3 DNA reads TGTGCCAGCAGGACAGGGCGGCCCTATGGCTACACCTTC. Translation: CASRTGRPYGYTF.

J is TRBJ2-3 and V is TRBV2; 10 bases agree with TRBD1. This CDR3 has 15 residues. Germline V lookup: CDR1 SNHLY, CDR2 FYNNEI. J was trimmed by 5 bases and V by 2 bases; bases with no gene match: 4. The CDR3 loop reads CASSERQGAIDTQYF. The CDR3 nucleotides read TGTGCCAGCAGTGAACGACAGGGGGCAATAGATACGCAGTATTTT.

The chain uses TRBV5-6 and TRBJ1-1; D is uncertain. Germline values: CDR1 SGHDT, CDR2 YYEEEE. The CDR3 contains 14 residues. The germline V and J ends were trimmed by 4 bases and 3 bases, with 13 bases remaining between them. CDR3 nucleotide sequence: TGTGCCAGCAGCCCGGATGTAGAGGACACTGAAGCTTTCTTT. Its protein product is CASSPDVEDTEAFF.

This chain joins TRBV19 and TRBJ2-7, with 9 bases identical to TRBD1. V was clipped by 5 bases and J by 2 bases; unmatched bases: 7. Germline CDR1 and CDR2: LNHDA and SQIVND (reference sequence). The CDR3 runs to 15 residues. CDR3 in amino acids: CASSQGTGKPYEQYF. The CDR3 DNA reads TGTGCCAGTAGTCAGGGGACAGGGAAACCCTACGAGCAGTACTTC.

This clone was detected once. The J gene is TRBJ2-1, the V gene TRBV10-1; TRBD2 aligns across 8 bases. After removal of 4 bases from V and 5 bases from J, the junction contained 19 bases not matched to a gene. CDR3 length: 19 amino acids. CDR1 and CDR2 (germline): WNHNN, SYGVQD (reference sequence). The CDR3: CASSVSGTRGNLGDNEQFF. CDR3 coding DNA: TGCGCCAGCAGTGTTTCCGGGACTAGAGGGAACCTAGGGGACAATGAGCAGTTCTTC.

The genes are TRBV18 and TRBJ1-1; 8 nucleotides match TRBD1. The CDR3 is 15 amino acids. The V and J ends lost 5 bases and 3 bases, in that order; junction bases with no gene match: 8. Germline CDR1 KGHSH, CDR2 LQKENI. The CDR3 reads CASSSRQGADTEAFF. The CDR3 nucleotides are TGTGCCAGCTCAAGTCGGCAGGGGGCTGACACTGAAGCTTTCTTT.

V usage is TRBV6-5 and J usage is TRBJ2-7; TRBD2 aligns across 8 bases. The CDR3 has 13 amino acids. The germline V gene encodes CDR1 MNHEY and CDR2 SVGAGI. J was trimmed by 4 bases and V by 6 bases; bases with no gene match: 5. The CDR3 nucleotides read TGTGCCAGCAGCCTCGGACTAGCTTACGAGCAGTACTTC. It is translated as CASSLGLAYEQYF.

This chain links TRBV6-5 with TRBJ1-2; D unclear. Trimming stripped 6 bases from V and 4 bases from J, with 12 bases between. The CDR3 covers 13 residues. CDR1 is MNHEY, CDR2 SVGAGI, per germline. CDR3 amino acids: CASRAAGFYGYTF. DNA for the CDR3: TGTGCCAGCAGAGCGGCAGGCTTCTATGGCTACACCTTC.

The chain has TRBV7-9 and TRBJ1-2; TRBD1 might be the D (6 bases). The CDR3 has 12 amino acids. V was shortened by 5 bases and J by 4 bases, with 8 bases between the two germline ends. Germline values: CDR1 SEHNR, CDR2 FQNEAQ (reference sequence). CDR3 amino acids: CASSLDSYGYTF. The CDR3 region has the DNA TGTGCCAGCAGCCTGGACAGCTATGGCTACACCTTC. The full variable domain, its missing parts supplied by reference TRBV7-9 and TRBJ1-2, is DTGVSQNPRHKITKRGQNVTFRCDPISEHNRLYWYRQTLGQGPEFLTYFQNEAQLEKSRLLSDRFSAERPKGSFSTLEIQRTEQGDSAMYLCASSLDSYGYTFGSGTRLTVV.

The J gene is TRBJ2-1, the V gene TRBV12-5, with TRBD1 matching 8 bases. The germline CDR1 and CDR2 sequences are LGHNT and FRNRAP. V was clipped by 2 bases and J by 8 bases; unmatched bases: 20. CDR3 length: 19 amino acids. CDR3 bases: TGTGCTAGTGGTTTGCGTCCCCTGGACAGGGAGAGGGTTTTCGATGAGCAGTTCTTC. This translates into CASGLRPLDRERVFDEQFF.

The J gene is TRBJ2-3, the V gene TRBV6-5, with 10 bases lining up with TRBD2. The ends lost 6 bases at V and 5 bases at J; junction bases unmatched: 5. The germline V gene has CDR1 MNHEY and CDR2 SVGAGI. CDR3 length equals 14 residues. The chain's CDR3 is CASRGWTSGDTQYF. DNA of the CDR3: TGTGCCAGCAGAGGTTGGACTAGCGGAGATACGCAGTATTTT.

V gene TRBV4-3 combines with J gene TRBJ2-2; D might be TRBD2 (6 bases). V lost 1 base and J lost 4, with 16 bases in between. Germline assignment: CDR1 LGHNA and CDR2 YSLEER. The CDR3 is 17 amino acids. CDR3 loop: CASSQGYGGGGTGELFF. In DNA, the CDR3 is TGCGCCAGCAGCCAAGGCTACGGGGGAGGCGGCACCGGGGAGCTGTTTTTT.

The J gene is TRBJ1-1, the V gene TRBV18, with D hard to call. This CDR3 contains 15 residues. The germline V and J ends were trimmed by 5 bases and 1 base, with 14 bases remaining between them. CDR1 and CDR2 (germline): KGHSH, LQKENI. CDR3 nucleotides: TGTGCCAGCTCATTAAATCACAGCCCGAACACTGAAGCTTTCTTT. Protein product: CASSLNHSPNTEAFF.

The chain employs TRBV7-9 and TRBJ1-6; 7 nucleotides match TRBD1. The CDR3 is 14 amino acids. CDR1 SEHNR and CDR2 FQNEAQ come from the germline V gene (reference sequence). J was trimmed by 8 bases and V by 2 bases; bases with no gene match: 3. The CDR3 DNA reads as TGTGCCAGCAGCTTATTGCAGGGGGATTCACCCCTCCACTTT. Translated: CASSLLQGDSPLHF.

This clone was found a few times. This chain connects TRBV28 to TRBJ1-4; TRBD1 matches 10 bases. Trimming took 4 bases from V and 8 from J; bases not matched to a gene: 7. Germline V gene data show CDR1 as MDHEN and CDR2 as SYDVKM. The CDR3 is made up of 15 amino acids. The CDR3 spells CASSSSGTGAEKLFF. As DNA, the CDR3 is TGTGCCAGCAGTTCCTCCGGGACAGGGGCCGAAAAACTGTTTTTT.

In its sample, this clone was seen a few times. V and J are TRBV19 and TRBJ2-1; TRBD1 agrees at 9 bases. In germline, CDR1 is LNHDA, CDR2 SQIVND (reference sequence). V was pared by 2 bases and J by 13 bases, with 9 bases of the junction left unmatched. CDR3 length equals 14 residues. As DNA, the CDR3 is TGTGCCAGTAGTATACCCAGGGGACAGGGAATTCAGTTCTTC. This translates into CASSIPRGQGIQFF.

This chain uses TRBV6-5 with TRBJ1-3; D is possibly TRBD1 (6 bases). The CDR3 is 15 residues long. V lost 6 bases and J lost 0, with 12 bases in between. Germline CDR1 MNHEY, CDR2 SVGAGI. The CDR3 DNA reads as TGTGCCAGCAGGCCCGGACAGCCCTCTGGAAACACCATATATTTT. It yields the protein CASRPGQPSGNTIYF.

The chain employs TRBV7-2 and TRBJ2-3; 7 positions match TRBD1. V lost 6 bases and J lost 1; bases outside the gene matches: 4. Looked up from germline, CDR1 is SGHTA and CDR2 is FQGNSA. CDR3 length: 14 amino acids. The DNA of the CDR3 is TGTGCCAGCAGAAATACAGGGGGCACAGATACGCAGTATTTT. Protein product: CASRNTGGTDTQYF.

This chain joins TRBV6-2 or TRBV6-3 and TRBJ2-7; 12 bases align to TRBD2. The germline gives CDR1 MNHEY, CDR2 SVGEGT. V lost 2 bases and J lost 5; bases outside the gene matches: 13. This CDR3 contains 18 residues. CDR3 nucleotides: TGTGCCAGCAGTTACGCCGGGACTAGCGGGTATTATCAGGACGAGCAGTACTTC. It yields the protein CASSYAGTSGYYQDEQYF.

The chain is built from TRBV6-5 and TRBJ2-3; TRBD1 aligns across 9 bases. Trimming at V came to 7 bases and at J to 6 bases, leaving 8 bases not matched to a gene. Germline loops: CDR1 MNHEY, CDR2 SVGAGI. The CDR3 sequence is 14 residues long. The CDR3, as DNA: TGTGCCAGCAAGGGAGGGACAGGGAGGGATACGCAGTATTTT. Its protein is CASKGGTGRDTQYF.

CDR3 nucleotide sequence: TGTGCCAGCAGCGAACGGGGGGACGGCGAAAAACTGTTTTTT. Translating gives CASSERGDGEKLFF. V usage is TRBV28 and J usage is TRBJ1-4; tentatively, D is TRBD1 (5 bases). V was trimmed by 6 bases and J by 8 bases, leaving 16 bases between them. CDR1 is MDHEN, CDR2 SYDVKM, per germline. This CDR3 has 14 amino acids.

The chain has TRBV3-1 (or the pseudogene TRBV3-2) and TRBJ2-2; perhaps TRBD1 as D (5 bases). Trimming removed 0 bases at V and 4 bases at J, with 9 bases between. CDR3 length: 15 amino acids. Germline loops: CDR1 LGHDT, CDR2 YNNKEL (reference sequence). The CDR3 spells CASSQEVGVTGELFF. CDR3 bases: TGTGCCAGCAGCCAAGAGGTAGGGGTCACCGGGGAGCTGTTTTTT.